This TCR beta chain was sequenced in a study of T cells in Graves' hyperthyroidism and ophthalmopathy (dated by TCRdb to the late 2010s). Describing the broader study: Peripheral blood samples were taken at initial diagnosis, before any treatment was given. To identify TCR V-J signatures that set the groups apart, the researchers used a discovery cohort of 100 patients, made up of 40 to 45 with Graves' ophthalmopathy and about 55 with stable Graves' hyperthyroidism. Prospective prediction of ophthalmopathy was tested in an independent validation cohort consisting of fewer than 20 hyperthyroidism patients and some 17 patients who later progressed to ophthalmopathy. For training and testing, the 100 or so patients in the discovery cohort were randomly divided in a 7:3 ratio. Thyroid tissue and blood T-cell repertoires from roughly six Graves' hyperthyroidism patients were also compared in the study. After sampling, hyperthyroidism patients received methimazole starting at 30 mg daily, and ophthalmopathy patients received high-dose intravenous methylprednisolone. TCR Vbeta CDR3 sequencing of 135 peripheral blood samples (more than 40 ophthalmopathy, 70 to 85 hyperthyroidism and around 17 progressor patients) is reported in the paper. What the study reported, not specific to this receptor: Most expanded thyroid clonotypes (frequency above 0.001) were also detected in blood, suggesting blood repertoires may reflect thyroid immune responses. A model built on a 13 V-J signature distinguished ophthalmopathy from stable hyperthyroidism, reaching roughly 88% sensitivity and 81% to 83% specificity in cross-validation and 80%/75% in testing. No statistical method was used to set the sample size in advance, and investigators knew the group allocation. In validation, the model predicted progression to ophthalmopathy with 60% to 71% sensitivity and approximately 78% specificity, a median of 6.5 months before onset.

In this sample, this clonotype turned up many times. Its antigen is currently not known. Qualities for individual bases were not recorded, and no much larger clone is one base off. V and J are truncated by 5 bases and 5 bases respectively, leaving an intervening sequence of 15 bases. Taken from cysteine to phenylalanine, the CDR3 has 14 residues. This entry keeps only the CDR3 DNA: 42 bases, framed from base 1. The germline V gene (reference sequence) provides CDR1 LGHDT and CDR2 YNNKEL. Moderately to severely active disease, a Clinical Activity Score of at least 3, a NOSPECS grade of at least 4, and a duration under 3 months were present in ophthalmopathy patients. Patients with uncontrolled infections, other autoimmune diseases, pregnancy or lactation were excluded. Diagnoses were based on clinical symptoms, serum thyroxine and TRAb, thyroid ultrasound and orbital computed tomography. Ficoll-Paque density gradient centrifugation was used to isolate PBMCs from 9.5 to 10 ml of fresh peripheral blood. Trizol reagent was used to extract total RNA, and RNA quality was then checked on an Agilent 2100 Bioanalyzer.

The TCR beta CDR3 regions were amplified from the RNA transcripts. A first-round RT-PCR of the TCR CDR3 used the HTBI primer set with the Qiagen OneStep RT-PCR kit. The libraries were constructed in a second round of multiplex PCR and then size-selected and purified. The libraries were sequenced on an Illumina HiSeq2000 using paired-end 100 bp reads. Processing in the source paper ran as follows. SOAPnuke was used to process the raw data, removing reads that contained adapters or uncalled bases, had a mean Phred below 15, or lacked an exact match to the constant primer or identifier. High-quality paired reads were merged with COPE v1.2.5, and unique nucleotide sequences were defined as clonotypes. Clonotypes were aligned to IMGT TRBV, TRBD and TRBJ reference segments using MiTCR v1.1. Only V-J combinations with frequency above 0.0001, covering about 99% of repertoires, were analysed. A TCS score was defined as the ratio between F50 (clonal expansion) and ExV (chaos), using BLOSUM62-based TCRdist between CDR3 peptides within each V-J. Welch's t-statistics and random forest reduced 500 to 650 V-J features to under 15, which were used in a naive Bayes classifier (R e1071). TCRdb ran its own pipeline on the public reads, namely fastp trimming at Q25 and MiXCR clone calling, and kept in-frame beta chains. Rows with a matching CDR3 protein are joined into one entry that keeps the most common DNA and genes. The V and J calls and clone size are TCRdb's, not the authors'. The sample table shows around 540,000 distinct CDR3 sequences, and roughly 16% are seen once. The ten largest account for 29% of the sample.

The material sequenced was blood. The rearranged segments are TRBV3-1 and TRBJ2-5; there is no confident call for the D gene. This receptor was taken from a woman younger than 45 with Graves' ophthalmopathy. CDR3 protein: CASSEAEVRETQYF. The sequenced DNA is TGTGCCAGCAGCGAAGCCGAGGTCCGGGAGACCCAGTACTTC.